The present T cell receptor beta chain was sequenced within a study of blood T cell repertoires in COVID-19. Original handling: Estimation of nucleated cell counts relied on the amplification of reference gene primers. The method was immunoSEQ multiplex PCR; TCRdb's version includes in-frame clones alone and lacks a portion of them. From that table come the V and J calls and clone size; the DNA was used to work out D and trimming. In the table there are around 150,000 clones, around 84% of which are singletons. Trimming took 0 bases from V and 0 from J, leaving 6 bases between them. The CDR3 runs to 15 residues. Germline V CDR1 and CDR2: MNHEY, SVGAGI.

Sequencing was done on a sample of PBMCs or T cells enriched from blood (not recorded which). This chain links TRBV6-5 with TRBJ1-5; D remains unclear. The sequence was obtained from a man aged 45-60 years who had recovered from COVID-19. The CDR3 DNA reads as TGTGCCAGCAGTTACTCGAGCGGTAGCAATCAGCCCCAGCATTTT. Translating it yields CASSYSSGSNQPQHF.